This is a list of T cell receptor beta chains from one sample in a study of identifying expanded T cells in peripheral blood. Profiled with immunoSEQ multiplex PCR; TCRdb holds only in-frame clones, not every one. The sample consists of around 63,000 clones, around 87% of them appearing once. Sequenced: blood. The receptors shown here come from a person between 18 and 75 years old in good health. CDR3s leave out the opening cysteine and the closing phenylalanine or tryptophan. Clone size appears in some rows only: once, few, many, or a class for an expanded clone.

J,size,V,CDR3
TRBJ1-5,NA,TRBV7-9,ASSLGGGPYQPQH
TRBJ2-2,once,TRBV9,ASSVERGRGWSGELF
TRBJ2-7,few,TRBV27,ASSFGTSGPYEQY
TRBJ2-6,few,TRBV6-1,ASSANPEQSRANVLT
TRBJ1-5,NA,TRBV6-4,ASSLQEDQPQH
TRBJ2-2,NA,TRBV4-1,ASSQDRKTNTGELF
TRBJ1-2,few,TRBV28,ASSFRPNPGGYT
TRBJ2-5,NA,TRBV9,ASSVTGQGAYETQY
TRBJ2-5,NA,TRBV19,ASSIAGGEGETQY
TRBJ2-1,NA,TRBV7-8,ASSLVPSGADTEQF
TRBJ1-1,NA,TRBV27,ASSLASNWGTEAF